The TCR beta chain under discussion was sequenced for a study of breast tumors, draining lymph nodes, adjacent tissues. This CDR3 is built from 14 residues. Germline V gives CDR1 DFQATT, CDR2 SNEGSKA (reference sequence). V shed 1 base and J shed 5 bases, with 12 bases lying between them. TCRdb called the multiplex PCR reads again in MiXCR, with one record for every CDR3 protein. The repertoire holds more than 250,000 distinct CDR3 sequences, with under 35% as singletons. Study conclusions and caveats: That most tumor T cells come from lymph nodes remained unproven. Tumor TCR diversity was below lymph nodes but above nontumor tissue. Luminal-like breast cancer showed significantly higher tumor–nontumor repertoire similarity than basal-like. Findings are consistent with lymph node origin and intratumoral expansion of most tumor T cells.

This clonotype was seen many times. Antigen specificity is unknown. Breast cancer patients provided tissue from their axillary draining lymph nodes. This rearrangement joins TRBV20-1 to TRBJ1-5; D may be TRBD1 (6 bases). The sequence derives from a female donor with breast cancer. Some clones in this sample may be carry-over from other donors' samples. The sample was axillary lymph node tissue. This CDR3 reads CSARVGGRDQPQHF. The CDR3 DNA reads as TGCAGTGCTAGAGTAGGGGGGAGGGATCAGCCCCAGCATTTT.